These T cell receptor beta chains were read from a single sample in a study of a mutant IDH1 vaccine in newly diagnosed glioma. These receptors are not linked to any known antigen. The data were produced by immunoSEQ multiplex PCR, yet TCRdb's version contains in-frame clones alone and is incomplete. The table has 35,000 to 50,000 clones, 85% to 95% seen once. Sequencing used PBMCs, obtained from a glioma patient whose treatment included an IDH1 peptide vaccine. The source is a man in his forties or fifties with glioma. The CDR3 runs from the conserved cysteine through the conserved F or W. A D gene is named only where the DNA matches it firmly.

j_call	v_call	d_call	cdr3_aa
TRBJ1-6	TRBV6-1	TRBD1	CASTLTGGRSPLHF
TRBJ1-4	TRBV23-1	.	CASRGAQTNEKLFF
TRBJ1-1	TRBV19	.	CASSQGFRTEAFF
TRBJ1-5	TRBV19	TRBD1	CASSIGQGSPPQHF
TRBJ2-7	TRBV2	TRBD2	CASRTSGRAVYF
TRBJ1-4	TRBV18	.	CASSPSEKLFF
TRBJ2-7	TRBV18	TRBD1	CASSPVQGLGEQYF
TRBJ2-2	TRBV18	TRBD1	CASSPDRVNTGELFF
TRBJ2-5	TRBV10-3	.	CAISRSTGEETQYF
TRBJ2-2	TRBV9	TRBD1	CASSFNRGHTGELFF
TRBJ2-6	TRBV14	.	CASSLYSGANVLTF
TRBJ2-1	TRBV28	TRBD2	CASSFSGGEQFF
TRBJ2-5	TRBV5-1	.	CASSLARGTQYF
TRBJ2-1	TRBV27	.	CASSFQSTGEQGDEQFF
TRBJ1-3	TRBV7-3	.	CASSLPGRWDSSGNTIYF
TRBJ2-7	TRBV5-6	TRBD2	CASSSLLAGTSSYEQYF
TRBJ2-7	TRBV21-1	.	CASIGQVKDGYEQYF
TRBJ1-4	TRBV28	.	CASSHQELFF
TRBJ1-3	TRBV9	.	CASSFLSSGNTIYF
TRBJ1-3	TRBV15	.	CATSTRETPGNTIYF
TRBJ2-1	TRBV4-1	.	CASSQLGNEQFF
TRBJ2-5	TRBV29-1	.	CSVEDHNREETQYF
TRBJ1-6	TRBV5-5	.	CASSRDPVAYNSPLHF
TRBJ2-5	TRBV6-1	TRBD2	CASTRAGGPETQYF
TRBJ2-2	TRBV9	.	CASGSTGELFF
TRBJ2-7	TRBV2	TRBD1	CASTLTGVLSDEQYF